A single sample is the source of the 32 T cell receptor beta chains below, sequenced in a study of T cells after yellow fever vaccination (dated by TCRdb to the late 2010s). The library relied on 5' RACE. The sequencer listed for this sample is Illumina HiSeq 2500. TCRdb ran its own pipeline on the public reads, namely fastp trimming at Q25 and MiXCR clone calling, and kept in-frame beta chains. Rows with a matching CDR3 protein are joined into one entry that keeps the most common DNA and genes. For this sample the table gives hundreds of thousands of distinct CDR3 sequences, of which 8.7% were detected only once. Under 20% of the sample belongs to the ten largest clones. Sample treatment or condition, as interpreted from the label and publication: live attenuated yellow fever vaccine strain. Specimen: PBMCs, collected on the day of the first yellow fever vaccination. All receptors come from a man aged 18 to 35 who received the YFV17D yellow fever vaccine.

CDR3 in DNA: TGTGCCACCAGTGGACAGGGGGAAGAGACTGAAGCTTTCTTT. Protein product: CATSGQGEETEAFF. This chain connects TRBV24-1 to TRBJ1-1; 9 bases fit TRBD1. With V trimmed by 5 bases and J by 5 bases, 5 bases remained unmatched. The CDR3 extends over 14 amino acids. CDR1 and CDR2 (germline): KGHDR, SFDVKD.

The J gene is TRBJ2-1, the V gene TRBV7-3; no clear D. Trimming cost V 4 bases and J 3 bases, with 16 bases left between them. In germline, CDR1 is SGHTA, CDR2 FQGTGA. The CDR3 has 16 residues. Here the CDR3 DNA reads TGTGCCAGCAGCTCCCCTACGGCAGGTGTCTACAATGAGCAGTTCTTC. This codes for CASSSPTAGVYNEQFF.

This clonotype was counted only a few times. The chain joins TRBV20-1 to TRBJ1-5; the D gene is possibly TRBD1 (6 bases). Germline CDR1 DFQATT, CDR2 SNEGSKA (reference sequence). V was trimmed by 2 bases and J by 4 bases, leaving 12 bases between them. The CDR3 is 14 amino acids. This CDR3 reads CSARQTGYNQPQHF. CDR3 sequence (DNA): TGCAGTGCTAGACAGACAGGATATAATCAGCCCCAGCATTTT.

This chain uses TRBV4-3 with TRBJ2-1, with 12 nucleotides matching TRBD2. The V and J ends lost 1 base and 8 bases, in that order; junction bases with no gene match: 9. This CDR3 comprises 17 residues. Germline CDR1 is LGHNA and CDR2 is YSLEER. The chain's CDR3 is CASSQGPSGGALDEQFF. Here the CDR3 DNA reads TGCGCCAGCAGCCAAGGGCCTAGCGGGGGGGCGTTAGATGAGCAGTTCTTC.

The chain recombines TRBV19 with TRBJ1-5, with D tentatively TRBD1 (5 bases). Per the germline V gene, CDR1 is LNHDA and CDR2 is SQIVND (reference sequence). The length of the CDR3 is 16 residues. With 0 bases removed from V and 0 bases from J, the gap between germline ends came to 9 bases. The CDR3 loop reads CASSIDQGYSNQPQHF. CDR3 sequence (DNA): TGTGCCAGTAGTATAGACCAGGGTTATAGCAATCAGCCCCAGCATTTT.

This clonotype was seen a handful of times. The CDR3 spells CASSLATTATNEKLFF. In DNA form, the CDR3 reads TGTGCCAGCAGTTTAGCGACCACAGCAACTAATGAAAAACTGTTTTTT. The rearrangement joins TRBV12-3 or TRBV12-4 to TRBJ1-4; D is unresolved. The CDR3 runs 16 residues. V lost 0 bases, J lost 0 bases, and 8 bases lay in between.

The table lists this clonotype with a few counts. The V call is TRBV4-1, the J call TRBJ2-7; perhaps D is TRBD1 or TRBD2 (5 bases each). CDR3 length equals 15 residues. Germline assignment: CDR1 MGHRA and CDR2 YSYEKL. V gave up 5 bases and J gave up 3 bases, with 17 bases separating them. In DNA, the CDR3 is TGCGCCAGCAGCGGCTCGGTGGGGGTCTTCTACGAGCAGTACGTC. Protein product: CASSGSVGVFYEQYV.

This clonotype was recorded a few times. The chain links TRBV9 to TRBJ1-2, with a weak D call TRBD1 (5 bases). Trimming took off 0 bases at V and 7 bases at J, with 10 bases between the two ends. This CDR3 spans 13 amino acids. Germline CDR1 and CDR2: SGDLS and YYNGEE. The CDR3, as DNA: TGTGCCAGCAGCGTAGGAGGGGAGAGTGGCTACACCTTC. Translating it yields CASSVGGESGYTF.

At least ten counts were recorded for this clonotype. The chain recombines TRBV7-2 with TRBJ2-7, with D uncertain. This CDR3 is built from 12 residues. Trimming shortened V by 1 base and J by 4 bases, and 5 bases separated the two germline ends. Germline assignment: CDR1 SGHTA and CDR2 FQGNSA. This CDR3 reads CASSLVRYEQYF. The CDR3 coding sequence is TGTGCCAGCAGCTTAGTGAGATACGAGCAGTACTTC.

This rearrangement joins TRBV11-2 to TRBJ2-1; D is perhaps TRBD1 (6 bases). Germline-derived CDR1 and CDR2 are SGHAT and FQNNGV. Trimming left V 5 bases short and J 7 bases short, with 18 bases between. The CDR3 loop spans 15 amino acids. The CDR3 bases are TGTGCCAGCAGCGGGGGCTTCACGGGCGGGAATGAGCAGTTCTTC. As protein: CASSGGFTGGNEQFF.

This clonotype was counted ten times or more. The chain couples TRBV7-2 to TRBJ2-7; D unresolved. Trimming removed 4 bases at V and 0 bases at J, with 16 bases between. The CDR3 totals 16 residues. In germline, CDR1 is SGHTA, CDR2 FQGNSA. The CDR3 here is CASSSHRIRNSYEQYF. The CDR3 DNA is TGTGCCAGCAGCTCTCACCGTATCAGGAACTCCTACGAGCAGTACTTC.

Many counts were recorded for this clonotype. The V gene is TRBV11-2, the J gene TRBJ2-3; possibly TRBD1 or TRBD2 for D (6 bases each). V was shortened by 5 bases and J by 6 bases, with 18 bases between the two germline ends. This CDR3 region has 15 residues. CDR1 and CDR2 from the germline V gene are SGHAT and FQNNGV. The CDR3 DNA reads TGTGCCAGCAGCCGCGGGACACCATTGTTTGATACGCAGTATTTT. It codes for CASSRGTPLFDTQYF.

There are a few counts of this clonotype. This chain connects TRBV24-1 to TRBJ2-1; TRBD2 aligns across 15 bases. The CDR3 has 21 residues. V shed 3 bases and J 2 bases; nucleotides not matched to a gene: 13. Germline V lookup: CDR1 KGHDR, CDR2 SFDVKD. The CDR3 is CATSDPTYPGLAGGAYNEQFF. DNA of the CDR3: TGTGCCACCAGTGATCCAACCTACCCGGGACTAGCGGGGGGAGCCTACAATGAGCAGTTCTTC.

In this sample, this clonotype turned up a few times. The chain carries TRBV20-1 and TRBJ2-5; D remains unclear. Germline CDR1 and CDR2: DFQATT and SNEGSKA (reference sequence). The CDR3 spans 13 residues. The V and J ends lost 0 bases and 5 bases respectively, with 10 bases between them. CDR3 sequence (DNA): TGCAGTGCTAGAGATCCCGGCCGGGAGACCCAGTACTTC. It specifies CSARDPGRETQYF.

The chain combines TRBV6-1 with TRBJ1-1; a possible D gene is TRBD1 (5 bases). CDR3 length equals 13 residues. Germline V gene sequence: CDR1 MNHNS, CDR2 SASEGT. Trimming left V 6 bases short and J 4 bases short, with 12 bases between. The CDR3 coding sequence is TGTGCCAGCAGACTGCGGAGGGGCACTGAAGCTTTCTTT. It yields the protein CASRLRRGTEAFF.

This clonotype was observed a handful of times. The CDR3 DNA is TGTGCCAGCAGTTACTCGAGTGTAGGCACAGATACGCAGTATTTT. Amino acids: CASSYSSVGTDTQYF. The chain recombines TRBV6-2 or TRBV6-3 with TRBJ2-3; D not certain. With 0 bases removed from V and 1 base from J, the gap between germline ends came to 8 bases. From germline, CDR1 is MNHEY and CDR2 SVGEGT. The CDR3 has 15 amino acids.

This clonotype was recorded a few times. The rearrangement links TRBV4-2 to TRBJ1-2, with 9 bases identical to TRBD1. Germline assignment: CDR1 LGHNA and CDR2 YNFKEQ. V was pared by 2 bases and J by 2 bases, with 3 bases of the junction left unmatched. This CDR3 is built from 15 residues. DNA for the CDR3: TGTGCCAGCAGCCAACATACAGGGGGCAACTATGGCTACACCTTC. Amino acid sequence: CASSQHTGGNYGYTF.

This clonotype has a handful of counts. The J gene is TRBJ1-4, the V gene TRBV6-1, with a possible D match to TRBD1 (6 bases). The V end was cut by 6 bases, the J end by 3 bases, with 14 bases between. Germline V gene lookup returns CDR1 MNHNS and CDR2 SASEGT. The CDR3 consists of 15 residues. The CDR3 loop reads CASRPTRGANEKLFF. The CDR3, as DNA: TGTGCCAGCAGACCGACCAGGGGTGCTAATGAAAAACTGTTTTTT.

V is TRBV27 and J is TRBJ1-2; 7 bases align to TRBD1. The V and J ends lost 5 bases and 8 bases, in that order; junction bases with no gene match: 14. The CDR3 has 15 residues. Germline V gene sequence: CDR1 MNHEY, CDR2 SMNVEV (reference sequence). Here the CDR3 DNA reads TGTGCCAGCAGTGTGTACAGGGGTTATGAGGAAGGCTACACCTTC. Amino acids: CASSVYRGYEEGYTF.

This chain connects TRBV7-9 to TRBJ1-6, with a possible D match to TRBD1 (5 bases). Per germline, CDR1 SEHNR and CDR2 FQNEAQ (reference sequence). The CDR3 has 12 residues. The V end was cut by 4 bases, the J end by 9 bases, with 7 bases between. The CDR3 here is CASSYQGSPLHF. The CDR3 DNA is TGTGCCAGCAGCTATCAGGGTTCACCCCTCCACTTT.

This clonotype showed up just a few times. The chain has TRBV19 and TRBJ1-3, with D maybe TRBD1 (5 bases). Looked up from germline, CDR1 is LNHDA and CDR2 is SQIVND (reference sequence). This CDR3 region has 14 residues. V lost 8 bases and J lost 4, with 15 bases in between. The DNA for the CDR3 is TGTGCCAGTGCCCGGCGGGACGCAGGAAACACCATATATTTT. Amino acids: CASARRDAGNTIYF.

This clonotype was seen only a few times. The chain links TRBV10-3 to TRBJ1-2; D uncertain. The CDR3 consists of 14 residues. CDR1 and CDR2 from the germline V gene are ENHRY and SYGVKD. V was cut by 0 bases and J by 3 bases, with 8 bases left in between. The CDR3 nucleotides read TGTGCCATCAGTGAGTCGGTGGAGGACTATGGCTACACCTTC. Translation: CAISESVEDYGYTF.

This clonotype has just a few counts. The chain employs TRBV13 and TRBJ1-1; 10 bases map to TRBD1. This CDR3 contains 15 residues. Looked up from germline, CDR1 is PRHDT and CDR2 is FYEKMQ (reference sequence). J lost 3 bases, V lost 2 bases, and 3 bases had no gene match. The CDR3 sequence: CASSLSGQGDTEAFF. CDR3 DNA: TGTGCCAGCAGCTTATCCGGACAGGGGGACACTGAAGCTTTCTTT.

This clonotype was counted a few times. V gene TRBV5-6 combines with J gene TRBJ2-5; D tentatively reads TRBD1 or TRBD2 (5 bases each). The CDR3 runs to 15 residues. Trimming took 4 bases from V and 0 from J, leaving 13 bases between them. Germline CDR1 is SGHDT and CDR2 is YYEEEE. The DNA of the CDR3 is TGTGCCAGCAGCAGGGACGGCCTTTACCAAGAGACCCAGTACTTC. The encoded protein is CASSRDGLYQETQYF. The full variable domain, rest sourced from reference TRBV5-6 and TRBJ2-5, is DAGVTQSPTHLIKTRGQQVTLRCSPKSGHDTVSWYQQALGQGPQFIFQYYEEEERQRGNFPDRFSGHQFPNYSSELNVNALLLGDSALYLCASSRDGLYQETQYFGPGTRLLVL.

This clonotype appeared a few times. V and J are TRBV7-9 and TRBJ1-6; weak D call: TRBD1 (6 bases). The CDR3 loop spans 12 amino acids. Trimming stripped 5 bases from V and 8 bases from J, with 7 bases between. In germline, CDR1 is SEHNR, CDR2 FQNEAQ (reference sequence). This CDR3 is CASSPGDSPLHF. The CDR3 DNA follows: TGTGCCAGCAGCCCAGGGGATTCACCCCTCCACTTT.

This clonotype was detected a few times. CDR3 region: CASRETGGQEPQHF. The CDR3 DNA is TGTGCCAGCAGGGAGACAGGGGGCCAGGAGCCCCAGCATTTT. V usage is TRBV2 and J usage is TRBJ1-5; 10 positions match TRBD1. Unmatched junction bases numbered 7, after V lost 6 bases and J lost 8 bases. CDR1 and CDR2 from the germline V gene are SNHLY and FYNNEI. The CDR3 is 14 amino acids.

Ten or more counts support this clonotype. The chain couples TRBV7-2 to TRBJ2-4; 9 bases align to TRBD2. Per germline, CDR1 SGHTA and CDR2 FQGNSA. The CDR3 contains 16 residues. V trimming: 6 bases; J trimming: 1 base; junction bases outside the gene matches: 7. The CDR3 is CASSYSGGTAKNIQYF. Written as DNA, the CDR3 is TGTGCCAGCAGTTATAGCGGGGGTACGGCCAAAAACATTCAGTACTTC.

The V gene is TRBV10-3, the J gene TRBJ2-3; no reliable D call. The germline V gene has CDR1 ENHRY and CDR2 SYGVKD. The V and J ends lost 0 bases and 4 bases respectively, with 5 bases between them. The CDR3 extends over 13 amino acids. In DNA, the CDR3 is TGTGCCATCAGTGAGTCGGGGTCAGATACGCAGTATTTT. This encodes CAISESGSDTQYF.

This clonotype was counted between two and nine times. The V call is TRBV20-1, the J call TRBJ1-4, with D tentatively TRBD1 (5 bases). V was trimmed by 5 bases and J by 10 bases, leaving 14 bases between them. Germline CDR1 reads DFQATT; CDR2 reads SNEGSKA (reference sequence). The CDR3 is 12 residues long. The DNA of the CDR3 is TGCAGTGCTCGCAGGGAAAGTGGAAAACTGTTTTTT. This codes for CSARRESGKLFF.

This clonotype appeared a few times. The V call is TRBV12-3 or TRBV12-4, the J call TRBJ1-1; no clear D gene. Trimming shortened V by 7 bases and J by 5 bases, and 8 bases separated the two germline ends. The CDR3 is 11 amino acids. The CDR3 reads CASTRWTEAFF. The DNA of the CDR3 is TGTGCCAGCACCCGGTGGACTGAAGCTTTCTTT.

This sequence joins TRBV19 and TRBJ1-1; D may be TRBD1 (5 bases). V was shortened by 7 bases and J by 5 bases, with 17 bases between the two germline ends. The CDR3 loop spans 14 amino acids. Per germline, CDR1 LNHDA and CDR2 SQIVND (reference sequence). DNA for the CDR3: TGTGCCAGTATCCCCACGGGGCTGTGGACTGAAGCTTTCTTT. Its protein is CASIPTGLWTEAFF.

This clonotype was recorded at least ten times. This sequence joins TRBV7-9 and TRBJ2-3, with D possibly called TRBD1 or TRBD2 (6 bases each). This CDR3 comprises 13 residues. The V and J ends lost 11 bases and 4 bases respectively, with 16 bases between them. Germline V lookup: CDR1 SEHNR, CDR2 FQNEAQ (reference sequence). The CDR3 region has the DNA TGTGCCCATTCCGGGGGCTGGGCAGATACGCAGTATTTT. Translated, it gives CAHSGGWADTQYF.